This T cell receptor (beta chain) is from a study of cytomegalovirus exposure and HLA in healthy donors (dated by TCRdb to about 2017). Background for the entire study: In an earlier analysis of around 540 of the donors, approximately 300 Gb of sequence data and 95 million to 130 million unique TCR beta sequences from about 180 million T cells were reported. Roughly 5 DR-DQ haplotypes were treated as single units for association and clustering because of strong linkage in the cohort. All discovery cohort repertoires had been generated using a single sequencing platform. The later analysis used no new phenotypic data to find candidate immune exposures, relying instead on TCR beta sequences and their occurrence across donors. The study combined high-throughput TCR immunosequencing, statistical association of individual TCRs with disease status, and machine learning to predict cytomegalovirus infection status. Roughly 300 gigabases of sequencing data and roughly 81 million unique TCR sequences made up an early release that covered several hundred HLA-typed donors. In a later analysis, previously published TCR beta repertoires from several hundred donors were re-analyzed and high-resolution HLA genotyping was added so that TCR occurrence patterns could be studied. Besides the first cohort of 500 to 700 subjects, a separate validation cohort made up of 120 different subjects was used. A later genetic analysis used genome-wide SNP genotypes for about 55% of the 666 donors, treating that subset as a discovery cohort. The number of typed donors differed by locus: about 620-640 for A, B, C, DRB1 and DQB1; 500 to 550 for DQA1; fewer than 610 for DPA1; and some 470 for DPB1. Both class I and class II loci were covered by HLA typing, at four-digit resolution. An earlier analysis of 587 of the donors applied high-throughput TCR beta sequencing to assess whether each TCR beta V gene segment acted as functional or pseudogenic. Alongside the repertoire data, information on donor age, sex, ethnicity and CMV serostatus was compiled. The T cell repertoires of some 700 subjects were profiled by immunosequencing and related to cytomegalovirus serostatus. Among the 398 genotyped donors, around 79% belonged to the genetic ancestry cluster associated with self-reported Caucasian donors. The study was designed to test whether signatures of past pathogen exposure could be identified by cataloging public T cell receptors. Among some 410 genotyped donors of the cohort, an average of around 220,000 unique TCR beta nucleotide sequences was sequenced per donor, of which approximately 19% were non-productive.

The germline V gene provides CDR1 SGHTA and CDR2 FQGNSA. Reading from cysteine to phenylalanine, the CDR3 counts 14 amino acids. The read is trimmed to its CDR3 DNA, 42 bases read in frame from base 1. A distance of 10 bases separates the germline ends of V and J, which lose 3 bases and 2 bases respectively. The cohort comprised fewer than 700 healthy bone marrow donors. All cohort members were sampled while nominally healthy, although unrecorded immune exposures were likely present. The donor was CMV seropositive and was included in the group of some 290 seropositive cohort members. A peripheral blood sample was collected from each donor, and TCR beta sequencing was performed on peripheral blood mononuclear cells. The Qiagen DNeasy Blood Extraction Kit was used to extract genomic DNA from the blood cell samples. The paper's findings and limits, for the study overall: The classifier was reported to diagnose cytomegalovirus status with high specificity and sensitivity in both the original and validation cohorts. In an earlier analysis of more than 450 of the donors, most TCR beta V segments were observed in productive rearrangements about 90% or about 30% of the time, broadly matching IMGT annotations. CMV serostatus was the only immune exposure information available for the cohort. A later genetic analysis reported fewer N-insertions in productive TCRs among donors in an Asian-associated ancestry cluster than the roughly 720-donor mean. Presence/absence analyses assumed roughly uniform sequencing depth across donors, an assumption that may not hold. When HLA alleles, especially DR and DQ, strongly co-occurred, TCR associations were difficult to assign to individual alleles. While some public TCRs were present in many individuals, most TCR sequences turned up only very rarely across donors. A later analysis found that HLA-associated TCR beta chains were more clonally expanded and had lower generation probabilities than equally common non-associated chains. An association between a missense DCLRE1C variant and V-gene and J-gene trimming of TCR beta chains was found in a later genetic analysis and replicated in an independent cohort. Because counts were too low, fewer than 20 rarely observed V segments, including chromosome 9 orphons, were excluded from the earlier analysis of several hundred of the donors. Some IMGT-functional V segments, including TRBV6-2 and TRBV6-3, could not be distinguished by the 87-base-pair reads and were therefore excluded. A further reported finding was that TCR beta sequences accurately predicted the HLA-A and HLA-B alleles for most subjects in the first cohort. According to a later analysis, most CMV-associated TCR beta chains appeared to be HLA-restricted, and the HLA associations seemed to be driven largely by CMV exposure. According to a later analysis, parvovirus B19, influenza, CMV and Epstein-Barr virus appeared linked to several top co-occurrence clusters. The authors suggested that the approach could potentially be extended to other disease states and immunological phenotypes. In vitro tests confirmed that a few of the cytomegalovirus-associated TCR beta chains recognize cytomegalovirus antigens. This cohort had only TCR beta chains sequenced, and the lack of alpha or paired-chain data limited which features could be detected. Because some donors lacked HLA typing at each locus, the association tests relied only on the typed subset. In a later analysis, the rate of TCR association differed among HLA loci, with DRB1 alleles having the most associated TCRs and HLA-C alleles having the fewest. Linkage disequilibrium might explain the correlated functional status among segregating V segments, but an unknown experimental factor could not be ruled out. A group of highly shared sequence variants was considered likely to be a technical artifact of the sequencing pipeline. A total of 150 to 200 TCR beta chains were listed by the study as associated with cytomegalovirus. In a later analysis, 16,951 TCR beta sequences were associated with specific HLA alleles at a false discovery rate of 0.05.

Regarding this clone: The clone's antigen remains unknown. Base qualities are not provided; no much larger clone lies one nucleotide away.

Library preparation used the immunoSEQ multiplex PCR assay. A mixture of 60 forward primers for TCR Vbeta segments and 13 reverse primers for TCR Jbeta segments was used in the multiplex PCR. Amplification of the CDR3 region of rearranged TCR beta genes was performed with a multiplex PCR assay on genomic DNA. The Illumina HiSeq System was used to sequence the amplified TCR beta libraries as 87-base-pair reads. As for the original processing: A later analysis counted tens of millions of unique TCR beta chains across the 600 to 850 repertoires, and 10 million to 11 million of these chains were shared by at least two donors. Raw reads were error-corrected and collapsed into unique sequences by a nearest-neighbor algorithm in which closely related sequences were merged to remove PCR and sequencing errors. Alignment of CDR3 sequences to IMGT reference sequences was used to assign V, D and J gene segments. For a sequence to be retained, at least a six-nucleotide match to both a V gene segment and a J gene segment was required. Rearrangements were called productive when the CDR3 lacked stop codons and stayed in frame with V and J; all others were non-productive. Following IMGT convention, CDR3 was defined as the stretch from the second conserved V-encoded cysteine up to the conserved J-encoded phenylalanine. The earlier analysis of 500 to 650 of the donors excluded any sequence lacking an unambiguous match to a single V gene segment. In an earlier analysis of 587 of the donors, V segments were called functional above 56.7% productive rearrangements and were called segregating when the between-donor standard deviation exceeded 5%. To diagnose cytomegalovirus status from the catalog of TCR beta chain sequences, a statistical classification framework was built. V and J gene assignment, in a later analysis, came from comparing TCR nucleotide sequences with IMGT/GENE-DB human TR gene sequences. Using the TCRdist pipeline, a later analysis assigned CDR3 sequences along with most-parsimonious VDJ recombination scenarios. In a later analysis, every TCR beta chain was defined by the combination of its CDR3 amino acid sequence and its V-gene family, and reads without a unique V-gene family were dropped. A later analysis removed roughly 590 highly shared, low-generation-probability nucleotide sequences to deal with suspected cross-contamination and a sequencing artifact. A later analysis calculated a clonal expansion index for each public chain from normalized within-repertoire ranks of inferred template counts. A later analysis computed generation probabilities with a VDJ recombination model fitted to out-of-frame rearrangements, and checked the results against IGoR. A later analysis scored TCR-TCR, TCR-HLA and TCR-CMV co-occurrence with hypergeometric tests, applying a repertoire-size bias correction to TCR pairs. False discovery rates were estimated in a later analysis by permuting HLA or CMV assignments 20 times. In a later analysis, co-occurring TCRs were grouped using DBSCAN, with TCRdist sequence similarity added in when clustering inside HLA-allele-positive subsets. For co-occurrence clustering, repertoires with fewer than 30,000 or more than 120,000 public chains were excluded, along with roughly 5 repertoires with anomalous nucleotide sharing. Here the immuneACCESS table is served through TCRdb, limited to in-frame sequences with V and J called. Missing clones are a known gap in these copies; in checked studies unresolved V genes cover under half, and the rest lacks a known reason. V, J and clone size were drawn from that table, and D and trimming were deduced from the DNA. The sample table shows roughly 170,000 clones, and 75% to 90% are seen once. The leading ten clones occupy approximately 6.7% of the sample.

The origin of this receptor is a man in his thirties or forties in good health and CMV-seropositive. The sequencing sample was made of PBMCs. Recombination linked TRBV7-2 to TRBJ1-2, with no reliable assignment of the D segment. The sequenced DNA: TGTGCCAGCAGCTTTTCCGGTTCGAACTATGGCTACACCTTC. This sequence encodes CASSFSGSNYGYTF.